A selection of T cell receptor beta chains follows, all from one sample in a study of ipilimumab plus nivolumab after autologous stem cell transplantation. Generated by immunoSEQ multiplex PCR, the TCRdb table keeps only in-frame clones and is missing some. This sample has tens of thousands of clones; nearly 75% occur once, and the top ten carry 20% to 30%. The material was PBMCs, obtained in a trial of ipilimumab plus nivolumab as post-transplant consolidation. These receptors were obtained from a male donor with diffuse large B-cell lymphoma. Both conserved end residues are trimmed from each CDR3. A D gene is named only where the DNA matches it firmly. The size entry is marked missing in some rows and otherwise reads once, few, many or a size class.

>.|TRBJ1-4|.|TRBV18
ASSPPVATNEKLF
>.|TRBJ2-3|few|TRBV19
ASSIESDTQY
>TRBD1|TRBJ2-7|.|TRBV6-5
ASSYSGQGSNEQY
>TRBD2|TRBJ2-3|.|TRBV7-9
ASSTGLAVTDTQY
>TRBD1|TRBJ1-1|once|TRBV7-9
ASSLGTGKTFEAF
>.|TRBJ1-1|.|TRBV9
ASSVGGVAGTEAF
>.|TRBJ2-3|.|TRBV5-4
ASSPNGGPNTDTQY
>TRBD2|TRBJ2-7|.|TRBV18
ASSPTSGILSGEQY
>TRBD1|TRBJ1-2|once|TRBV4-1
ASSYPTRGPDGYT
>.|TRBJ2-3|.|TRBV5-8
ASSLAADTQY
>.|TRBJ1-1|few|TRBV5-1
ASSLGPGETEAF
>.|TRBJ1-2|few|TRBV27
ASRGRGYFGGGYT
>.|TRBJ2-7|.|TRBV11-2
ASSLGPGGDEQY
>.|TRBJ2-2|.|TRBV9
ASSETGTPGELF
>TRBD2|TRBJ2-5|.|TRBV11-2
ASSPGLATAQETQY
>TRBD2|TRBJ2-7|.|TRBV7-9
ASSFRTSGRANEQY
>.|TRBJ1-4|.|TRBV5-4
ASSLGTGHNEKLF
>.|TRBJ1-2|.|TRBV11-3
ASSLFFVSNYGYT
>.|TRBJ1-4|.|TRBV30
AWSVLEEKLF
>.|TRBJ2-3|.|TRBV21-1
ASSKVLSLPPHDTQY
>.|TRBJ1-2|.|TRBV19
ASSISRAGPNYGYT
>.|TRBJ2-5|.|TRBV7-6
ASSPLGETQY
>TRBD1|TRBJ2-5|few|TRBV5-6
ASSLYRGAETQY